This T cell receptor beta chain was profiled in a study of shared clonotypes between healthy human individuals. Naive CD8 cells comprised CD45RO-negative, CCR7-positively selected cells, excluding terminally differentiated effector memory CD45RA+ cells. The assay was run at deep level. As handled by the study authors: As immunoSEQ supplied junction-only sequences (without quality scores), filtering differed. Clones were sequenced by immunoSEQ multiplex PCR, and TCRdb holds only the in-frame ones, with some missing. The V and J calls and the clone size are those of that table, but D and trimming were determined from the DNA. The data hold around 1,900,000 clones, with roughly 93% observed a single time. CDR3 length equals 14 residues. Germline V lookup: CDR1 SGHVS, CDR2 FQNEAQ. Trimming stripped 5 bases from V and 5 bases from J, with 15 bases between. Findings and caveats of the study: The four-donor shared clonotypes exceeded non-shared clonotypes in generation probability, with non-shared ones scoring lower.

This clone was detected only once. Its antigen is not identified. This TCR was sampled from a man between 18 and 29 years old in good health. Some clones in this sample may be carry-over from other donors' samples. This rearrangement joins TRBV7-8 to TRBJ1-1; TRBD1 might be the D (5 bases). Sequencing was done on a sample of naive CD8+ T cells from PBMCs. CDR3 DNA: TGTGCCAGCAGCCAGGGTCCTCTTTCGACTGAAGCTTTCTTT. It encodes CASSQGPLSTEAFF.